These 10 T cell receptor beta chains originate from one sample sequenced in a study of identical twins. TCRdb re-called the 5' RACE reads through MiXCR, storing one row per CDR3 protein. The sample consists of 250,000 or so distinct CDR3 sequences, about 13% of them appearing once. This sample was also put to use in a study of yellow fever vaccine responses in identical twins.

The source material was memory (CD45RO+) T cells sorted from blood. The receptors stem from a woman aged 18-29 years in good health.

The genes are TRBV4-2 and TRBJ2-1, with 15 bases matching TRBD2. The CDR3 has 19 amino acids. CDR1 is LGHNA, CDR2 YNFKEQ, per germline. The J segment lost 7 bases and the V segment lost 2 bases, leaving 12 bases of the junction unmatched. In DNA, the CDR3 is TGTGCCAGCAGCCAACCTGGGACTAGCGGGGGGCTCTACAAGAATGAGCAGTTCTTC. Residues: CASSQPGTSGGLYKNEQFF.

This clonotype was counted ten times or more. This sequence joins TRBV7-9 and TRBJ2-5, with D tentatively TRBD2 (6 bases). The CDR3 totals 15 residues. CDR1 SEHNR and CDR2 FQNEAQ come from the germline V gene (reference sequence). The germline V and J ends were trimmed by 5 bases and 0 bases, with 13 bases remaining between them. CDR3 nucleotide sequence: TGTGCCAGCAGCCAGTCGGGGAGGTACCAAGAGACCCAGTACTTC. It yields the protein CASSQSGRYQETQYF.

In its sample, this clonotype was seen a few times. V and J are TRBV27 and TRBJ2-7; 13 bases are a match to TRBD2. V was pared by 5 bases and J by 4 bases, with 5 bases of the junction left unmatched. The CDR3 runs to 15 residues. The germline CDR1 and CDR2 sequences are MNHEY and SMNVEV (reference sequence). Here the CDR3 DNA reads TGTGCCAGCAGTATCCTACTAGCGGGAGGGTACGAGCAGTACTTC. It specifies CASSILLAGGYEQYF.

This clonotype was observed a few times. This chain links TRBV7-6 with TRBJ1-2; 9 bases map to TRBD1. The CDR3 consists of 14 residues. Unmatched junction bases numbered 8, after V lost 5 bases and J lost 7 bases. CDR1 is SGHVS, CDR2 FNYEAQ, per germline. DNA of the CDR3: TGTGCCAGCAGCCCCCAAGTGACAGGGGGTGGCTACACCTTC. This codes for CASSPQVTGGGYTF.

The chain uses TRBV6-2 or TRBV6-3 and TRBJ1-3; 7 bases fit TRBD1. The CDR3 has 16 residues. The junction had 4 bases not matched to a gene; V was cut back by 2 bases and J by 0 bases. The germline V gene encodes CDR1 MNHEY and CDR2 SVGEGT. CDR3 sequence: CASSYPGQVSGNTIYF. The CDR3 DNA follows: TGTGCCAGCAGTTACCCTGGACAGGTCTCTGGAAACACCATATATTTT.

The table lists this clonotype with a few counts. The chain is built from TRBV5-1 and TRBJ2-7; possible D gene TRBD1, 7 bases. Trimming stripped 7 bases from V and 5 bases from J, with 22 bases between. CDR1 is SGHRS and CDR2 is YFSETQ in the germline V gene. There are 15 residues in the CDR3. CDR3: CASAFNALRGDEQYF. CDR3 coding DNA: TGCGCCAGCGCGTTTAACGCCCTCAGGGGGGACGAGCAGTACTTC.

This clonotype was detected only a few times. The rearrangement links TRBV5-1 to TRBJ2-3, with 13 nucleotides matching TRBD2. CDR3 length: 14 amino acids. Germline CDR1 SGHRS, CDR2 YFSETQ. V lost 6 bases to trimming and J lost 4 bases; unmatched junction nucleotides: 2. CDR3 DNA: TGCGCCAGCAAACTAGCGGGGGGGCCAGATACGCAGTATTTT. This encodes CASKLAGGPDTQYF.

This clonotype was seen repeatedly, ten times or more. The chain has TRBV29-1 and TRBJ2-1; D possibly matches TRBD1 or TRBD2 (6 bases each). Trimming removed 6 bases at V and 6 bases at J, with 9 bases between. The germline gives CDR1 SQVTM, CDR2 ANQGSEA. The CDR3 runs to 11 residues. The CDR3: CSVGGINEQFF. CDR3 sequence (DNA): TGCAGCGTCGGGGGCATCAATGAGCAGTTCTTC.

The J gene is TRBJ2-7, the V gene TRBV7-2; 11 nucleotides match TRBD2. Germline assignment: CDR1 SGHTA and CDR2 FQGNSA. This CDR3 has 12 amino acids. V lost 4 bases and J lost 9; bases outside the gene matches: 2. This CDR3 is CASSSGTSGQYF. The CDR3 DNA reads TGTGCCAGCAGCTCCGGGACTAGCGGGCAGTACTTC. Full variable domain (missing parts from reference TRBV7-2 and TRBJ2-7): GAGVSQSPSNKVTEKGKDVELRCDPISGHTALYWYRQSLGQGLEFLIYFQGNSAPDKSGLPSDRFSAERTGGSVSTLTIQRTQQEDSAVYLCASSSGTSGQYFGPGTRLTVT.

This clonotype appeared many times. The chain joins TRBV6-2 or TRBV6-3 to TRBJ2-3; TRBD2 matches at 9 bases. The CDR3 has 15 residues. V lost 2 bases, J lost 0 bases, and 0 bases stayed unmatched. Germline V gene lookup returns CDR1 MNHEY and CDR2 SVGEGT. The CDR3 protein is CASSYTSGSTDTQYF. The CDR3 DNA reads TGTGCCAGCAGTTACACTAGCGGGAGCACAGATACGCAGTATTTT.